The 2 T cell receptor beta chains below were found in one sample sequenced in a study of CXCR3 chemokines and chemotherapy response in bladder cancer. Each CDR3 protein gets one entry after TCRdb re-called the PCR reads with MiXCR. The sample yields about 13,000 distinct CDR3 sequences, around 12% seen once. Collection of the sample occurred from a patient whose treatment included neoadjuvant chemotherapy. The receptors originated from a human donor with bladder cancer that did not respond to neoadjuvant chemotherapy.

V is TRBV29-1 and J is TRBJ2-1, with D perhaps TRBD1 or TRBD2 (7 bases each). This CDR3 spans 13 amino acids. Trimming removed 7 bases at V and 4 bases at J, with 14 bases between. From germline, CDR1 is SQVTM and CDR2 ANQGSEA. CDR3 protein: CSAGTAGYNEQFF. CDR3 nucleotide sequence: TGCAGCGCCGGGACAGCGGGATACAATGAGCAGTTCTTC.

This clonotype has at least ten counts. The chain joins TRBV6-5 to TRBJ1-6, with D unresolved. Trimming left V 2 bases short and J 0 bases short, with 5 bases between. Germline V gene data show CDR1 as MNHEY and CDR2 as SVGAGI. CDR3 length: 15 amino acids. This CDR3 is CASSYSGSYNSPLHF. CDR3 sequence (DNA): TGTGCCAGCAGTTACAGCGGCTCCTATAATTCACCCCTCCACTTT.